This entry describes one TCR beta chain. It lacks a known antigen. Within one base of it there is no much larger clone, and no base qualities were kept. Patients with a history of autoimmune disease or receiving systemic immunosuppression were excluded from the trial. Peripheral blood for TCR sequencing was collected from all dose cohorts at baseline, on cycle 4 day 1, and on cycle 7 day 1. The samples were taken from a phase I, first-in-human, multicenter, open-label dose-escalation trial of ivuxolimab. Adults with locally advanced or metastatic head and neck squamous cell, hepatocellular, melanoma or renal cell carcinoma were enrolled in the trial. Before TCR sequencing, CD4+ T cells and CD8+ T cells were sorted from peripheral blood as separate populations. This sample is drawn from a study of OX40 agonist ivuxolimab in advanced cancers. The study in broad terms: Ivuxolimab, which targeted the costimulatory receptor OX40 (CD134), was an agonistic, fully human IgG2 monoclonal antibody. Intravenous ivuxolimab was administered to patients every 2 weeks at six dose levels: 0.01, 0.1, 0.3, 1.5, 3 and 10 mg/kg. Of the roughly 52 patients in dose escalation, 19 had hepatocellular carcinoma, around 15 had melanoma, 9 had renal cell carcinoma and 9 had head and neck cancer. In the dose-escalation cohort, more than 75% of patients were male, and the mean age was approximately 60 years, with a range of roughly 23 to 85. Patients were allowed to have had prior anti-PD-1, anti-PD-L1 or anti-CTLA-4 therapy, and approximately 40% of the dose-escalation patients had been treated with checkpoint inhibitors. Three dose-escalation patients achieved partial responses, one with hepatocellular carcinoma and two with cutaneous melanoma. Peripheral TCRbeta sequencing aimed to test whether ivuxolimab altered TCR sequence diversity and caused clonal T-cell expansion. The monotherapy dose-escalation portion (N = 52 patients) of the phase I ivuxolimab trial is reported in the paper. Points the paper makes about the study in general: In the 0.1-3.0 mg/kg groups, partial responders were among the patients with the lowest normalized peripheral clonal expansion, particularly in CD8+ T cells. Which antigens the clonally expanded peripheral T cells were specific for was not determined. At doses from 0.1 to 3.0 mg/kg, clonal expansion was seen in both CD4+ and CD8+ blood T cells between baseline and week 6. After ivuxolimab, more expanded clones were found on average in CD8+ T cells than in CD4+ T cells. Low levels of normalized T-cell clonal expansion were also seen in some patients who did not respond.

Genomic DNA was isolated from the sorted cells so that the TCRbeta CDR3 region could be sequenced. TCRbeta CDR3 regions were sequenced using the immunoSEQ Assay. The source is immuneACCESS, and TCRdb retained only in-frame sequences with V and J called. Part of the clones is not carried over; for the studies checked, unresolved V genes explain less than half of this, and the remainder is unexplained. Here the sample has tens of thousands of clones; 81% occur a single time. Of the sample, 23% is held by the ten largest clones. The germline V gene encodes CDR1 SGHKS and CDR2 YYEKEE (reference sequence). The CDR3 contains 15 residues, cysteine and phenylalanine counted. The CDR3 DNA has 45 bases and is translated from base 1.

Rearrangement joined TRBV5-5 to TRBJ2-5; the D gene is perhaps TRBD2, from 6 matching bases. With the DNA end fitting TRBJ2-7 better, the J assignment may be wrong. The sequencing here drew on CD4+ or CD8+ T cells sorted from blood, taken in a trial of the OX40 agonist ivuxolimab. This TCR was sampled from an adult with an advanced solid tumor such as melanoma, head and neck, liver or kidney cancer. The DNA is as follows: TGTGCCAGCAGCCAAACTGTTGCGGGGACCTACGAGCAGTACTTC. Its amino acids are CASSQTVAGTYEQYF.